This TCR beta chain was identified during a study of T cells and Merkel cell carcinoma outcomes (dated by TCRdb to between 2020 and 2021). For the study in its entirety: In patients with Merkel cell carcinoma, researchers looked at whether the T-cell repertoire of the tumor, along with T-cell density, could predict clinical outcome.

Its CDR3 holds 13 amino acids, cysteine through phenylalanine. Left in the record is the CDR3 DNA by itself, 39 bases read in frame from the first base. From a lookup of the germline V gene (reference sequence), CDR1 and CDR2 are SEHNR and FQNEAQ. V and J lose 5 bases and 2 bases, and a span of 10 bases separates them. Samples came from patients with Merkel cell carcinoma. The library was built by means of the immunoSEQ multiplex PCR assay. Entries here come from immuneACCESS through TCRdb and include only in-frame sequences with V and J called. Some clones fail to appear in such tables; in the studies checked, an unresolved V gene covers under half of the shortfall, and the cause of the remainder is unknown. This sample holds some 19,000 clones; over 75% were observed only once. Clones ranked in the top ten supply approximately 3.1% of the sample. For this clone: Its cognate antigen has yet to be identified. Nothing much larger sits one base from this clone, and base qualities are not available.

Results and caveats for the whole study, not just this receptor: According to the report, clinical outcomes in Merkel cell carcinoma patients could be predicted using T-cell density together with features of the T-cell repertoire.

This receptor was identified in a human donor with Merkel cell carcinoma. Here the chain combines TRBV7-9 and TRBJ2-7, with TRBD1 tentatively as D gene (6 bases match). Sequencing was performed on tumor tissue from Merkel cell carcinoma. The DNA reads TGTGCCAGCAGCCCTACAGGGACCTACGAGCAGTACTTC. Its amino acids are CASSPTGTYEQYF.